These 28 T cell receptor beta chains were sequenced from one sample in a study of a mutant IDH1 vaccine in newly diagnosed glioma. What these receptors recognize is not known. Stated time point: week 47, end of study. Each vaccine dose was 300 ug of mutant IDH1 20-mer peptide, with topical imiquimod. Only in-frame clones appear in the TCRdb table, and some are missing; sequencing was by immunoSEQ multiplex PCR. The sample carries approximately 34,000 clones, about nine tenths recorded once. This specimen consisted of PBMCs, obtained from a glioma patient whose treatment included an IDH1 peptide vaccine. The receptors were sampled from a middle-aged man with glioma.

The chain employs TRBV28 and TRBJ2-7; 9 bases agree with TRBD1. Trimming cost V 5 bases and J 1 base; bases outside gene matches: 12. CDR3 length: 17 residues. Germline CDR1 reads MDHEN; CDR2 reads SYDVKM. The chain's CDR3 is CASSPIRRTGESYEQYV. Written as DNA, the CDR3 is TGTGCCAGCAGTCCTATTCGCCGGACAGGGGAGTCCTACGAGCAGTACGTC.

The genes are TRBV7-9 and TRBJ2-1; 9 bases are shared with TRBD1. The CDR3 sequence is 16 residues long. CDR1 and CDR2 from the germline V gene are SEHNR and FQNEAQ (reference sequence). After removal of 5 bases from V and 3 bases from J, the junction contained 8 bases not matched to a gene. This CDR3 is CASSPATGGSYNEQFF. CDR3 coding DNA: TGTGCCAGCAGCCCTGCGACAGGGGGTAGCTACAATGAGCAGTTCTTC.

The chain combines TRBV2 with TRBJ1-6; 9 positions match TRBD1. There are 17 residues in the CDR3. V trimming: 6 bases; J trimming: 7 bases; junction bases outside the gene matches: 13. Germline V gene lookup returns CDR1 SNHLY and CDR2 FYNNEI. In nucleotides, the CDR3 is TGTGCCAGCAGAGATCCGGGACAGGGTGAGGGGAATTCACCCCTCCACTTT. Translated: CASRDPGQGEGNSPLHF.

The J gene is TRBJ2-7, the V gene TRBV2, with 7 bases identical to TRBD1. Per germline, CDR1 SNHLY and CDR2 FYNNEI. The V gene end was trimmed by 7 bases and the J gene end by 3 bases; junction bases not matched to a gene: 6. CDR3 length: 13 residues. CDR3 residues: CASNRQGLYEQYF. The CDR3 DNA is TGTGCCAGCAATCGACAGGGCCTCTACGAGCAGTACTTC.

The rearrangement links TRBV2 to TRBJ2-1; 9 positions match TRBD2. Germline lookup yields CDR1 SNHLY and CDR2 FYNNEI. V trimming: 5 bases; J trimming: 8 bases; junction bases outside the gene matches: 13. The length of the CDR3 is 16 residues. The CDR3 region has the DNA TGTGCCAGCAGTCCCCCAGGCGGGAGGGCCTTTGATGAGCAGTTCTTC. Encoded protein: CASSPPGGRAFDEQFF.

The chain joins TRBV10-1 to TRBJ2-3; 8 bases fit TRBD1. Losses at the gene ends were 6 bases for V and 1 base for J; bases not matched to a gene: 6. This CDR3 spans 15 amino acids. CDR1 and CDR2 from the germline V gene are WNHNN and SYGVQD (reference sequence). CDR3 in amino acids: CASSFGQGRTDTQYF. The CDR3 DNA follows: TGCGCCAGCAGCTTCGGACAGGGACGCACAGATACGCAGTATTTT.

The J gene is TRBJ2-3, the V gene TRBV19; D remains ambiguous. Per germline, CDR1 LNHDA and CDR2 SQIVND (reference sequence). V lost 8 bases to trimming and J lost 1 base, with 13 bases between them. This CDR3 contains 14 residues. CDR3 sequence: CASRQALRTDTQYF. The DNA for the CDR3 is TGTGCCAGTCGGCAGGCCCTACGCACAGATACGCAGTATTTT.

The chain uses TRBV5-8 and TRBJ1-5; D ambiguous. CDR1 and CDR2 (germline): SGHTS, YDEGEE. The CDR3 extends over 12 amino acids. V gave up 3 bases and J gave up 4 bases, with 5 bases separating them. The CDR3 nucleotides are TGTGCCAGCAGCTACGGGAATCAGCCCCAGCATTTT. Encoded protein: CASSYGNQPQHF.

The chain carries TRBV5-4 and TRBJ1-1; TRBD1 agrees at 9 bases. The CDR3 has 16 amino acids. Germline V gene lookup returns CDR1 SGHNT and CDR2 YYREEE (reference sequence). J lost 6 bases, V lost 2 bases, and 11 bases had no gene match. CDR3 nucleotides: TGTGCCAGCAGCTTTGGGAGTACAGGGGGCATAGCTGAAGCTTTCTTT. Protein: CASSFGSTGGIAEAFF.

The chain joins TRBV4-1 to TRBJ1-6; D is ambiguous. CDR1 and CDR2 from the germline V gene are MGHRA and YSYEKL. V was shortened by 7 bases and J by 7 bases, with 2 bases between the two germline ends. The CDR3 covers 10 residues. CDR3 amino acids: CASKNSPLHF. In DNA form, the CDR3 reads TGCGCCAGCAAGAATTCACCCCTCCACTTT.

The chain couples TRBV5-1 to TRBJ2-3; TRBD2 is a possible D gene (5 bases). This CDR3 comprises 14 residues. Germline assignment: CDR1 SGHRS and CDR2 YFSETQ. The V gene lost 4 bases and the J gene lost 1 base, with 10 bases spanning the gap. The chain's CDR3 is CASSPDGGTDTQYF. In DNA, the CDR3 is TGCGCCAGCAGCCCGGACGGGGGCACAGATACGCAGTATTTT.

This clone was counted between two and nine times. This chain's CDR3 is CASSSRAGSGANVLTF. The CDR3 bases are TGTGCCAGCAGTTCTCGGGCAGGCTCTGGGGCCAACGTCCTGACTTTC. The chain couples TRBV27 to TRBJ2-6; no definite D call. Germline V gene lookup returns CDR1 MNHEY and CDR2 SMNVEV (reference sequence). This CDR3 has 16 residues. Between the trimmed V and J ends, which lost 4 bases and 0 bases, there was a span of 10 bases.

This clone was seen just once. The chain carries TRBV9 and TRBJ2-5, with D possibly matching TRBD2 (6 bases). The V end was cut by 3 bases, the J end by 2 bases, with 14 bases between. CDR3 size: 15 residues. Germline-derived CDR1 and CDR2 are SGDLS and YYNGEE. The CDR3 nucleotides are TGTGCCAGCAGCGGGGGGACTCTGTGGCAAGAGACCCAGTACTTC. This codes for CASSGGTLWQETQYF. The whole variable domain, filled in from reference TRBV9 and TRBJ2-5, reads DSGVTQTPKHLITATGQRVTLRCSPRSGDLSVYWYQQSLDQGLQFLIQYYNGEERAKGNILERFSAQQFPDLHSELNLSSLELGDSALYFCASSGGTLWQETQYFGPGTRLLVL.

CDR3 loop: CASSPDRGVMNTEAFF. The CDR3 DNA is TGTGCCAGCAGCCCGGACCGGGGGGTCATGAACACTGAAGCTTTCTTT. The V gene is TRBV5-6, the J gene TRBJ1-1; tentatively, D is TRBD1 (5 bases). Trimming shortened V by 4 bases and J by 0 bases, and 16 bases separated the two germline ends. CDR1 is SGHDT and CDR2 is YYEEEE in the germline V gene. The CDR3 is made up of 16 amino acids.

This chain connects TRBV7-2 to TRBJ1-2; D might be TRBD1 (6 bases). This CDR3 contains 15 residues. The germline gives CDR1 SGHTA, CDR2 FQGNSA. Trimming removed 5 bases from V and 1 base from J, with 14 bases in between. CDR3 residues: CASSVGQPFNYGYTF. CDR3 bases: TGTGCCAGCAGCGTTGGACAGCCCTTTAACTATGGCTACACCTTC.

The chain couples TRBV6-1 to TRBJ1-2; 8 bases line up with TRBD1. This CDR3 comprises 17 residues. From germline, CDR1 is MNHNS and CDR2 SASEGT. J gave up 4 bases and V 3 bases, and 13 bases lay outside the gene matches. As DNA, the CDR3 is TGTGCCAGCAGTGACCCCCACAGGGGGGGCGTCGGCTATGGCTACACCTTC. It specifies CASSDPHRGGVGYGYTF.

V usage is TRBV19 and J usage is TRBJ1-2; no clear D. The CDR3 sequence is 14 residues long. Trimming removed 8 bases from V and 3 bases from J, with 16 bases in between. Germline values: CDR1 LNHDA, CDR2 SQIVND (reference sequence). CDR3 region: CASDDPKKDYGYTF. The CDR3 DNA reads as TGTGCCAGTGATGACCCGAAGAAGGACTATGGCTACACCTTC. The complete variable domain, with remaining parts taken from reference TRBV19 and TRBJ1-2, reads DGGITQSPKYLFRKEGQNVTLSCEQNLNHDAMYWYRQDPGQGLRLIYYSQIVNDFQKGDIAEGYSVSREKKESFPLTVTSAQKNPTAFYLCASDDPKKDYGYTFGSGTRLTVV.

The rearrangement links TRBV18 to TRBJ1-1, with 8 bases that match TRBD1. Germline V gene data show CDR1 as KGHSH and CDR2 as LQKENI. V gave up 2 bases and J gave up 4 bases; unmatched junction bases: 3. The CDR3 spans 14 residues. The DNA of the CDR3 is TGTGCCAGCTCACCATGGACAGGGAGCACTGAAGCTTTCTTT. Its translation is CASSPWTGSTEAFF.

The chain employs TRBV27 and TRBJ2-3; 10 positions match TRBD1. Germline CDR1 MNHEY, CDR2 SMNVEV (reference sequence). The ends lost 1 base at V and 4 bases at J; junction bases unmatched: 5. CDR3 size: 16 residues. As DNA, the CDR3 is TGTGCCAGCAGTTTATATTGGACAGGGGGTCCAGATACGCAGTATTTT. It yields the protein CASSLYWTGGPDTQYF.

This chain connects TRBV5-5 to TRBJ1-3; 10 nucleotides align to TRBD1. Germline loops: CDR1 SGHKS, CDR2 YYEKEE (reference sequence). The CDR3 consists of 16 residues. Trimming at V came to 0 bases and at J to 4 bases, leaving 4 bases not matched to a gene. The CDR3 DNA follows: TGTGCCAGCAGCTTGGCCCCGGGACAGGGGGGAAACACCATATATTTT. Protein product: CASSLAPGQGGNTIYF.

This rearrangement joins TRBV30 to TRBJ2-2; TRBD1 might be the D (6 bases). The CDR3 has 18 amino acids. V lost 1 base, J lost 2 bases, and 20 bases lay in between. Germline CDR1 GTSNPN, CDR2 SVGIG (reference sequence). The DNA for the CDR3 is TGTGCCTGGAGTGGGGGGCCTTGGGGTGCTCCAAACACCGGGGAGCTGTTTTTT. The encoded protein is CAWSGGPWGAPNTGELFF.

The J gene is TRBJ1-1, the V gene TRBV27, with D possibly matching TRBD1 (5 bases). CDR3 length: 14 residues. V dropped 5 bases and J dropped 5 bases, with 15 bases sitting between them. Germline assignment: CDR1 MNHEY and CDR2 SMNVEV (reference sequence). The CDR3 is CASSPPGGWTEAFF. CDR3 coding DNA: TGTGCCAGCAGTCCGCCGGGGGGTTGGACTGAAGCTTTCTTT.

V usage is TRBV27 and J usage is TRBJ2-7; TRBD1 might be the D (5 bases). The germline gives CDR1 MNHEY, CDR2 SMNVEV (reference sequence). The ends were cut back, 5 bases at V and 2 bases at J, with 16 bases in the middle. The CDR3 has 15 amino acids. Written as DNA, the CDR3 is TGTGCCAGCAGTCGATTCATAACAGGCGCCTACGAGCAGTACTTC. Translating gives CASSRFITGAYEQYF.

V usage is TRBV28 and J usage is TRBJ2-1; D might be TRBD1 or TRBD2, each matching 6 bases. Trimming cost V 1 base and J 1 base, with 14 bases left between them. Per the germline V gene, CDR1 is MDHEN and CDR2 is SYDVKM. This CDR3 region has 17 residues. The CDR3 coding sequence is TGTGCCAGCAGTTTATACGGGGGCGGGCGGTCCTACAATGAGCAGTTCTTC. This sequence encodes CASSLYGGGRSYNEQFF.

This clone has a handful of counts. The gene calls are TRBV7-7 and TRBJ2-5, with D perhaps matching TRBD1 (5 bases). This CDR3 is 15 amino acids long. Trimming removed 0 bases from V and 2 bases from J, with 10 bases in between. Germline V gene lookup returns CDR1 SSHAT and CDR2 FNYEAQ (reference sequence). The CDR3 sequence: CASSLAAAGQETQYF. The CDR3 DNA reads TGTGCCAGCAGCTTAGCGGCGGCAGGGCAAGAGACCCAGTACTTC.

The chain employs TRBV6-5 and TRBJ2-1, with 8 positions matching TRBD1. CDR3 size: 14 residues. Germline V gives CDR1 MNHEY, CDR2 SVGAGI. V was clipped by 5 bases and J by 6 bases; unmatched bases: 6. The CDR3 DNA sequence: TGTGCCAGCAGTCGGACAGGGTTCGCCAATGAGCAGTTCTTC. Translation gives CASSRTGFANEQFF.

CDR3 region: CASSPQFNQPQHF. The CDR3 nucleotides read TGTGCCAGTAGCCCGCAGTTCAATCAGCCCCAGCATTTT. This chain connects TRBV19 to TRBJ1-5; D call uncertain. CDR1 and CDR2 (germline): LNHDA, SQIVND (reference sequence). Trimming removed 6 bases from V and 3 bases from J, with 9 bases in between. The CDR3 runs 13 residues.

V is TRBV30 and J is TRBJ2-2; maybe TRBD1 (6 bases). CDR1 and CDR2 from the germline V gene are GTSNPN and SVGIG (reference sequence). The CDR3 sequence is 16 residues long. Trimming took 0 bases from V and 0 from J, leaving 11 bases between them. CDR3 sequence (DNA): TGTGCCTGGAGTGTATTAACAGGGTCGAACACCGGGGAGCTGTTTTTT. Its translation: CAWSVLTGSNTGELFF.